The TCR beta chain described here comes from a study of cytomegalovirus exposure and HLA in healthy donors. J was trimmed by 5 bases and V by 6 bases; bases with no gene match: 4. This CDR3 has 14 residues. Per germline, CDR1 SNHLY and CDR2 FYNNEI. This clone came up once. The PCR had 60 Vbeta and 13 Jbeta primers. Measured with immunoSEQ multiplex PCR; TCRdb has only the in-frame clones, and not every one. The data contain around 140,000 clones, 70% to 85% of them singletons. The specimen sequenced was PBMCs. The clonotype was recovered from a man aged 25 to 40 in good health and CMV-seropositive. The V and J genes are TRBV2 and TRBJ1-6; the match to TRBD1 covers 7 bases. DNA of the CDR3: TGTGCCAGCAGGGGAACAGGGGATAATTCACCCCTCCACTTT. Residues: CASRGTGDNSPLHF.